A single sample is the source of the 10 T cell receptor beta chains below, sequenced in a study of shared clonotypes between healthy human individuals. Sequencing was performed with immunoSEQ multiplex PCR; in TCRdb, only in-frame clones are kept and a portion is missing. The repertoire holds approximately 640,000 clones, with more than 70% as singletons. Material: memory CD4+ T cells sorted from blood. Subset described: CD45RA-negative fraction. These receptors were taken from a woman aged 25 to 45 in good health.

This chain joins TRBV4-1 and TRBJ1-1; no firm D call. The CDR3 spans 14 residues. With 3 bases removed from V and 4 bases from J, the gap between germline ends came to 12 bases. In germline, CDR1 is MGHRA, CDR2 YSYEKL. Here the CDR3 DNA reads TGCGCCAGCAGCCAGGGGAGGGAAAGCACTGAAGCTTTCTTT. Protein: CASSQGRESTEAFF.

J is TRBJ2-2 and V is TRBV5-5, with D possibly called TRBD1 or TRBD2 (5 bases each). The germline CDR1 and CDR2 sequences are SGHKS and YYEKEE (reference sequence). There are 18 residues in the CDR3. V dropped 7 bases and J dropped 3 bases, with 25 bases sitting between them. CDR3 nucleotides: TGTGCCAGCTCCCGGGGCCACCCCGGAGGCGCCGACACCGGGGAGCTGTTTTTT. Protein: CASSRGHPGGADTGELFF. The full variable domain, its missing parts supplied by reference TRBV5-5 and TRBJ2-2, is DAGVTQSPTHLIKTRGQQVTLRCSPISGHKSVSWYQQVLGQGPQFIFQYYEKEERGRGNFPDRFSARQFPNYSSELNVNALLLGDSALYLCASSRGHPGGADTGELFFGEGSRLTVL.

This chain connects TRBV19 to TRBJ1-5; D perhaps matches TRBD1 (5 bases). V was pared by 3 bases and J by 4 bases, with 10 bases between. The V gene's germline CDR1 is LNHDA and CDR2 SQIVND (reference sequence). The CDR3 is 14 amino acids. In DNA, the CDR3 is TGTGCCAGTAGTATTGACAGCTTAAATCAGCCCCAGCATTTT. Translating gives CASSIDSLNQPQHF.

This chain's CDR3 is CASRPGTPGVGELFF. CDR3 DNA: TGTGCCAGCAGGCCCGGGACTCCTGGCGTCGGGGAGCTGTTTTTT. The chain employs TRBV7-9 and TRBJ2-2, with D possibly being TRBD2 (6 bases). The CDR3 sequence is 15 residues long. Germline CDR1 and CDR2: SEHNR and FQNEAQ (reference sequence). Trimming left V 6 bases short and J 7 bases short, with 18 bases between. The full variable domain, with the rest looked up from reference TRBV7-9 and TRBJ2-2, is DTGVSQNPRHKITKRGQNVTFRCDPISEHNRLYWYRQTLGQGPEFLTYFQNEAQLEKSRLLSDRFSAERPKGSFSTLEIQRTEQGDSAMYLCASRPGTPGVGELFFGEGSRLTVL.

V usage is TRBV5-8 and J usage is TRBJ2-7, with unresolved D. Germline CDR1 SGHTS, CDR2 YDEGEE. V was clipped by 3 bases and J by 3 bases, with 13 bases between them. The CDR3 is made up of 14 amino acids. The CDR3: CASSSSYTDYEQYF. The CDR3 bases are TGTGCCAGCAGCTCTTCGTACACGGACTACGAGCAGTACTTC.

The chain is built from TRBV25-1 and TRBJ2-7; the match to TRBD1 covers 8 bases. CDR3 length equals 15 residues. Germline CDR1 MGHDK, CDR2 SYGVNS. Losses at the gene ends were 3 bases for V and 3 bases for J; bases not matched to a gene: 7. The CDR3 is CASSESGGKHYEQYF. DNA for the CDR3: TGTGCCAGCAGTGAGTCAGGGGGCAAACACTACGAGCAGTACTTC.

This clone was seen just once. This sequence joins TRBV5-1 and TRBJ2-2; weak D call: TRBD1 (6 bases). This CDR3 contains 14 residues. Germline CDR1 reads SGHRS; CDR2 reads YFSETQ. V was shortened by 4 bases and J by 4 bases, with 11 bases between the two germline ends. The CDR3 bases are TGCGCCAGCAGCCGCGGACAGACCACCGGGGAGCTGTTTTTT. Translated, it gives CASSRGQTTGELFF.

The CDR3 spells CAWTRKGLAGNTIYF. CDR3 DNA sequence: TGTGCCTGGACTAGAAAAGGTTTAGCTGGAAACACCATATATTTT. The chain links TRBV30 to TRBJ1-3; no clear D gene. The germline V gene has CDR1 GTSNPN and CDR2 SVGIG (reference sequence). This CDR3 has 15 amino acids. Deletions cut 4 bases from V and 2 bases from J, with 15 bases between.

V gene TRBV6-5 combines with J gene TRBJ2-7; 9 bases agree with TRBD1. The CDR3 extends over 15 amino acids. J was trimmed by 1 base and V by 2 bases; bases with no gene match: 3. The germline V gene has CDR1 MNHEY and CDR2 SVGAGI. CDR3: CASSYGTGISYEQYF. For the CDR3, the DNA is TGTGCCAGCAGTTACGGGACAGGGATTTCCTACGAGCAGTACTTC.

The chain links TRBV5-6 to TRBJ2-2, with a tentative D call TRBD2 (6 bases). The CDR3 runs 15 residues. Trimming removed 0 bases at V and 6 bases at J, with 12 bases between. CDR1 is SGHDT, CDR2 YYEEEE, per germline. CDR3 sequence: CASSLVGREPGELFF. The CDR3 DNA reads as TGTGCCAGCAGCTTGGTCGGGAGAGAGCCCGGGGAGCTGTTTTTT.